This note documents a single T cell receptor (beta chain) sequence. These data belong to a study of technical replicates of blood from a few donors. The CDR3 sequence is 17 residues long. Assay: immunoSEQ multiplex PCR; the TCRdb copy retains only in-frame clones and omits some. The data contain 55,000 to 80,000 clones, nearly 90% of them singletons. The chain is built from TRBV1 and TRBJ2-2; the D call of TRBD2 is as the table states it, not checked on the DNA. TRBV1 is shown as a pseudogene. The receptor was isolated from a human donor in good health. Some clones in this sample may be carry-over from other donors' samples. The sample was PBMCs. The CDR3 DNA sequence: TGCACCAGCAGCCAGGCCTCGATGGGGGGTTGCACCGGGGAGCTGTTTTTT. It specifies CTSSQASMGGCTGELFF.